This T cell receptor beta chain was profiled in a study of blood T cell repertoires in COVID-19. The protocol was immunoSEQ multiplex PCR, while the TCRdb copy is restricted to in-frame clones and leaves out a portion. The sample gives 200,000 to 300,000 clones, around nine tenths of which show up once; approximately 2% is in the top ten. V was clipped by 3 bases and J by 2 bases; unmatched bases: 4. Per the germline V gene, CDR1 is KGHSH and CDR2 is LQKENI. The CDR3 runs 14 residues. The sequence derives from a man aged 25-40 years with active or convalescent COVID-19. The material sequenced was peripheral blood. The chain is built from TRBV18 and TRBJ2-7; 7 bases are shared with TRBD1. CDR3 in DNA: TGTGCCAGCTCACCCACGACAGGGACCTACGAGCAGTACTTC. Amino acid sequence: CASSPTTGTYEQYF.